This note documents a single T cell receptor beta chain sequence. This entry is derived from a study of metastatic and nonmetastatic thyroid tumors. Thyroid surgery took place with no prior treatment in any patient. The CDR3 sequence is 14 residues long. Trimming pared 5 bases from V and 3 bases from J, leaving 12 bases between. Germline lookup yields CDR1 MNHNS and CDR2 SASEGT. Original methodology: Construction of a distant-metastasis classifier for papillary thyroid cancer relied on CDR3 differences across clinicopathological groups. TCRdb recomputed clones from the PCR reads via MiXCR. The authors' filters were not applied to this entry. Seen here are tens of thousands of clones, more than 20% observed once, and the top ten hold roughly two thirds.

The sample taken for sequencing was blood. The chain has TRBV6-1 and TRBJ2-3, with D hard to call. The TCR sequence derives from a male donor with papillary thyroid cancer or a benign thyroid nodule (not recorded which). Some clones in this sample may be carry-over from other donors' samples. The CDR3 region is CASSRTVLTDTQYF. In nucleotides, the CDR3 is TGTGCCAGCAGTAGGACGGTTCTGACAGATACGCAGTATTTT.